This TCR beta chain was observed in a study of blood T cell repertoires in COVID-19. Overall study context: Sites across the United States, Italy and Spain contributed samples from acute and convalescent COVID-19.

In the original workflow: Scientists estimated how many nucleated cells there were by amplifying reference gene primers. Sequencing used immunoSEQ multiplex PCR; TCRdb keeps in-frame clones, though not all of them. Clone size and the V and J calls come from that table; the DNA yielded D and trimming. The repertoire holds roughly 570,000 clones, around nine tenths seen once, with roughly 7.4% in the top ten. Seattle researchers signed up patients amid active infection and tracked them longitudinally. This clone is a singleton in its sample. Deletions cut 4 bases from V and 4 bases from J, with 10 bases between. The CDR3 has 12 amino acids. The germline V gene has CDR1 SQVTM and CDR2 ANQGSEA.

This clonotype originated in a woman between 45 and 60 years old with COVID-19, enrolled during active disease. The chain joins TRBV29-1 to TRBJ1-1; D is unclear. Sequenced sample: peripheral blood. In DNA, the CDR3 is TGCAGCGTTGGAGGGCGGGGCACTGAAGCTTTCTTT. Its protein product is CSVGGRGTEAFF.